Listed below are T cell receptor beta chains from one sample, sequenced in a study of blood T cell repertoires in COVID-19. The assay was immunoSEQ multiplex PCR, and TCRdb's table has in-frame clones only and misses some. The table lists a few hundred thousand clones, roughly 80% of them singletons. The sample taken for sequencing was peripheral blood. These receptors originate from an elderly woman with acute or convalescent COVID-19. Both conserved end residues are part of each CDR3. Fields, in order: D gene, V gene, clone size, J gene, CDR3 protein, CDR3 DNA. A D gene is named only where the DNA matches it firmly. Size is omitted from some rows. Given values are once, few, many or a class for expanded clones.

TRBD1	TRBV6-5	NA	TRBJ2-1	CASSYQTGGYVEQFF	TGTGCCAGCAGTTACCAAACAGGGGGCTATGTTGAGCAGTTCTTC
NA	TRBV24-1	NA	TRBJ1-5	CATSETGGWQPQHF	TGTGCCACCAGTGAGACAGGTGGGTGGCAGCCCCAGCATTTT
TRBD1	TRBV6-5	few	TRBJ1-1	CASSFFGTDNTEAFF	TGTGCCAGCAGTTTCTTCGGGACAGATAACACTGAAGCTTTCTTT
NA	TRBV9	NA	TRBJ1-3	CASSVGGGSGNTIYF	TGTGCCAGCAGCGTAGGGGGAGGGTCTGGAAACACCATATATTTT
TRBD1	TRBV19	few	TRBJ1-5	CASSSRTGVSNQPQHF	TGTGCCAGTAGTTCCCGGACAGGGGTAAGCAATCAGCCCCAGCATTTT
NA	TRBV4-3	NA	TRBJ2-7	CASSQDRNRVYEQYF	TGCGCCAGCAGCCAAGATCGGAACAGGGTCTACGAGCAGTACTTC
NA	TRBV6-5	few	TRBJ1-6	CASSYSGGRENSPLHF	TGTGCCAGCAGTTACTCGGGGGGTCGGGAGAATTCACCCCTCCACTTT
NA	TRBV6-5	NA	TRBJ2-5	CASTPGSGLLREYF	TGTGCCAGCACCCCGGGTAGCGGCCTTTTACGGGAGTACTTC
NA	TRBV19	NA	TRBJ1-1	CASSIRGGYTEAFF	TGTGCCAGTAGTATCCGAGGGGGATACACTGAAGCTTTCTTT
TRBD1	TRBV29-1	NA	TRBJ2-1	CSVVRDRGYNEQFF	TGCAGCGTTGTGAGGGACAGGGGCTACAATGAGCAGTTCTTC
TRBD1	TRBV2	NA	TRBJ1-1	CASMRTGYNAEAFF	TGTGCCAGCATGAGGACAGGGTATAACGCTGAAGCTTTCTTT
NA	TRBV19	NA	TRBJ2-2	CASSNRAPNTGELFF	TGTGCCAGTAGTAACAGGGCCCCGAACACCGGGGAGCTGTTTTTT